The 18 T cell receptor beta chains below were found in one sample sequenced in a study of CD8+ T cells in alopecia areata. In each case, RNA was isolated and then reverse transcribed into cDNA as the sequencing template. Some clones are missing from TCRdb's copy, which holds only in-frame ones; the method was immunoSEQ multiplex PCR. The profile shows some 130,000 clones, approximately 48% of them singletons. The input for sequencing was CD8+ T cells sorted from blood, taken at week 0. Receptor source: a human donor with alopecia areata.

This clone has only a few counts. The chain uses TRBV2 and TRBJ2-7; 8 nucleotides align to TRBD2. The junction had 8 bases not matched to a gene; V was cut back by 7 bases and J by 9 bases. This CDR3 is built from 12 residues. Per germline, CDR1 SNHLY and CDR2 FYNNEI. The CDR3 loop reads CASMGLGVGQYF. DNA of the CDR3: TGTGCCAGCATGGGACTAGGGGTCGGGCAGTACTTC.

The genes are TRBV7-9 and TRBJ2-7; maybe TRBD2 (5 bases). This CDR3 comprises 15 residues. CDR1 is SEHNR and CDR2 is FQNEAQ in the germline V gene (reference sequence). Trimming shortened V by 4 bases and J by 5 bases, and 18 bases separated the two germline ends. The CDR3: CASSSVGGLGNEQYF. The CDR3 region has the DNA TGTGCCAGCAGCTCCGTAGGAGGATTAGGCAACGAGCAGTACTTC.

This clone was seen more than once but under ten times. This chain uses TRBV5-1 with TRBJ2-7; 7 positions agree with TRBD2. The junction had 7 bases not matched to a gene; V was cut back by 5 bases and J by 2 bases. The CDR3 sequence is 14 residues long. Per the germline V gene, CDR1 is SGHRS and CDR2 is YFSETQ. The CDR3 DNA reads as TGCGCCAGCAGGGGGACTAAGGTAGCCTACGAGCAGTACTTC. Translated, it gives CASRGTKVAYEQYF.

This chain joins TRBV27 and TRBJ2-7, with D maybe TRBD2 (5 bases). Germline-derived CDR1 and CDR2 are MNHEY and SMNVEV (reference sequence). This CDR3 has 12 amino acids. V shed 2 bases and J shed 7 bases, with 9 bases lying between them. The DNA of the CDR3 is TGTGCCAGCAGTTTAGCTGGAGGAGAGCAGTACTTC. Protein product: CASSLAGGEQYF.

In this sample, this clone turned up a few times. The genes are TRBV5-4 and TRBJ1-1; TRBD1 matches at 7 bases. Per the germline V gene, CDR1 is SGHNT and CDR2 is YYREEE (reference sequence). The CDR3 is 15 residues long. Trimming took 2 bases from V and 1 from J; bases not matched to a gene: 5. The CDR3 coding sequence is TGTGCCAGCAGCTTATCAGGGGGAAGGAACACTGAAGCTTTCTTT. This codes for CASSLSGGRNTEAFF. The whole variable domain, remainder taken from reference TRBV5-4 and TRBJ1-1, is ETGVTQSPTHLIKTRGQQVTLRCSSQSGHNTVSWYQQALGQGPQFIFQYYREEENGRGNFPPRFSGLQFPNYSSELNVNALELDDSALYLCASSLSGGRNTEAFFGQGTRLTVV.

The gene calls are TRBV6-5 and TRBJ2-7; 8 bases fit TRBD1. CDR1 is MNHEY, CDR2 SVGAGI, per germline. The CDR3 is 12 amino acids. J was trimmed by 9 bases and V by 6 bases; bases with no gene match: 7. The CDR3 sequence is CASSPGQVAQYF. The CDR3 DNA sequence: TGTGCCAGCAGCCCGGGACAGGTCGCGCAGTACTTC.

The J gene is TRBJ2-7, the V gene TRBV11-2; 8 bases map to TRBD1. CDR3 length equals 15 residues. Losses at the gene ends were 4 bases for V and 2 bases for J; bases not matched to a gene: 7. The germline V gene has CDR1 SGHAT and CDR2 FQNNGV. The CDR3 DNA follows: TGTGCCAGCAGCTCCCGGACAGGGCTGACCTACGAGCAGTACTTC. It encodes CASSSRTGLTYEQYF.

About this clone itself: No conserved phenylalanine or tryptophan is present at the end of the CDR3, so a read error is the likely explanation. The limits of the CDR3 on the DNA are not certain, so only TCRdb's listed CDR3 is given. The rearrangement links TRBV6-1 to TRBJ1-6; whether TRBD1, the table's D call, matches the DNA was not checked. From germline, CDR1 is MNHNS and CDR2 SASEGT. The CDR3 spans 11 amino acids, including both terminal residues. The chain's CDR3 is CASSGGTGDRL.

The J gene is TRBJ1-2, the V gene TRBV15; D perhaps matches TRBD1 (6 bases). The germline gives CDR1 LNHNV, CDR2 YYDKDF (reference sequence). V was clipped by 0 bases and J by 6 bases, with 11 bases between them. This CDR3 comprises 14 residues. The DNA for the CDR3 is TGTGCCACCAGCAGAGATACAGGGTGGAATGGCTACACCTTC. Translated: CATSRDTGWNGYTF.

This clone was counted only a few times. The chain carries TRBV7-2 and TRBJ2-5, with D perhaps TRBD1 or TRBD2 (5 bases each). This CDR3 has 14 residues. Germline loops: CDR1 SGHTA, CDR2 FQGNSA. V shed 2 bases and J shed 10 bases, with 17 bases lying between them. DNA of the CDR3: TGTGCCAGCAGCTTAACGGGACCCCCTGTTATCCAGTACTTC. Translating gives CASSLTGPPVIQYF.

This CDR3 reads CATSILDRDGYTF. CDR3 nucleotides: TGTGCCACCAGCATCTTAGACCGGGATGGCTACACCTTC. The J gene is TRBJ1-2, the V gene TRBV15; unclear D gene. V was pared by 4 bases and J by 6 bases, with 12 bases between. CDR3 length: 13 amino acids. CDR1 is LNHNV and CDR2 is YYDKDF in the germline V gene (reference sequence).

The chain is built from TRBV30 and TRBJ1-1; weak D call: TRBD1 (5 bases). With 1 base removed from V and 4 bases from J, the gap between germline ends came to 16 bases. CDR3 length: 15 residues. From germline, CDR1 is GTSNPN and CDR2 SVGIG (reference sequence). DNA for the CDR3: TGTGCCTGGAGTGGTTGGGGCCGTCGGAGCACTGAAGCTTTCTTT. It specifies CAWSGWGRRSTEAFF.

This clone was picked up many times. The V and J genes are TRBV7-9 and TRBJ2-5, with unresolved D. Trimming cost V 5 bases and J 5 bases, with 15 bases left between them. Per the germline V gene, CDR1 is SEHNR and CDR2 is FQNEAQ (reference sequence). The CDR3 covers 14 residues. CDR3 sequence (DNA): TGTGCCAGCAGCCCACGGACCCCAGAGGAGACCCAGTACTTC. The encoded protein is CASSPRTPEETQYF.

V gene TRBV19 combines with J gene TRBJ2-3; D is possibly TRBD2 (7 bases). CDR1 LNHDA and CDR2 SQIVND come from the germline V gene (reference sequence). V lost 3 bases to trimming and J lost 5 bases, with 12 bases between them. The CDR3 is made up of 14 amino acids. The CDR3 is CASSIRGAIDTQYF. CDR3 nucleotide sequence: TGTGCCAGTAGTATTCGGGGGGCGATAGATACGCAGTATTTT. Full variable domain (rest looked up from reference TRBV19 and TRBJ2-3): DGGITQSPKYLFRKEGQNVTLSCEQNLNHDAMYWYRQDPGQGLRLIYYSQIVNDFQKGDIAEGYSVSREKKESFPLTVTSAQKNPTAFYLCASSIRGAIDTQYFGPGTRLTVL.

This clone has a handful of counts. The chain employs TRBV13 and TRBJ2-1, with D possibly matching TRBD1 (5 bases). CDR3 length: 13 residues. Trimming left V 2 bases short and J 6 bases short, with 8 bases between. Germline V gene lookup returns CDR1 PRHDT and CDR2 FYEKMQ (reference sequence). The CDR3 nucleotides are TGTGCCAGCAGCTTATATCAGGGCAATGAGCAGTTCTTC. Protein: CASSLYQGNEQFF.

J is TRBJ2-7 and V is TRBV7-8, with D maybe TRBD2 (5 bases). The CDR3 covers 15 residues. Trimming removed 5 bases at V and 0 bases at J, with 14 bases between. Germline CDR1 SGHVS, CDR2 FQNEAQ. CDR3 sequence (DNA): TGTGCCAGCAGCCCGAATCAGCGGAGCTCCTACGAGCAGTACTTC. Its protein is CASSPNQRSSYEQYF.

The chain joins TRBV9 to TRBJ2-5; TRBD2 matches at 11 bases. V was clipped by 5 bases and J by 3 bases; unmatched bases: 6. The germline V gene encodes CDR1 SGDLS and CDR2 YYNGEE. This CDR3 spans 15 amino acids. The CDR3 DNA reads as TGTGCCAGCAGTGCCGGGACTAGCGGAGAAGAGACCCAGTACTTC. Protein sequence: CASSAGTSGEETQYF.

This clone showed up just a few times. This chain links TRBV7-3 with TRBJ2-7; D might be TRBD2 (6 bases). Germline CDR1 is SGHTA and CDR2 is FQGTGA. This CDR3 is 15 amino acids long. The V and J ends lost 2 bases and 7 bases respectively, with 18 bases between them. The CDR3 reads CASSLGPGLSWEQYF. CDR3 nucleotide sequence: TGTGCCAGCAGCTTAGGACCGGGACTGTCTTGGGAGCAGTACTTC.